This paragraph reports one T cell receptor beta chain. What it binds is unknown. V lost 5 bases, J lost 3 bases, and 4 bases lay in between. The CDR3 covers 12 residues. Germline values: CDR1 SGHVS, CDR2 FQNEAQ. Isolation of CD4+ naive, central memory, regulatory and stem cell-like memory cells was achieved by sorting via CD45RO/CCR7/CD25/CD127/CD95/CD27. Each sorted fraction was over 95% pure. This entry comes from a study of beta chain features in type 1 diabetes. Study findings and constraints: TCRB CDR3 length was moderately but significantly reduced in all four CD4+ subsets of Type 1 diabetes patients.

The isolated RNA, all of it, was reverse transcribed, so expressed TCRB transcripts were what got sequenced. Measured with immunoSEQ multiplex PCR; TCRdb has only the in-frame clones, and not every one. The table records some 250,000 clones, approximately 10% of them present only once. V and J are TRBV7-8 and TRBJ2-2; D remains unclear. Sequenced sample: naive CD4+ T cells from blood. This sequence originates from a man between 25 and 39 years old with type 1 diabetes. The chain's CDR3 is CASSGYTGELFF. CDR3 nucleotides: TGTGCCAGCAGCGGCTACACCGGGGAGCTGTTTTTT.